This T cell receptor (beta chain) was recorded in a study of shared clonotypes between healthy human individuals (dated by TCRdb to 2019 to 2021). Context from the whole study: A couple of women and a few men aged 18 to 49 years were included in the cohort. Per donor, three plates each were used for CD4 naive and CD4 memory, two for CD8 naive, and one for CD8 memory. To estimate repertoire size and how much clonotype sharing occurs between individuals, the study deeply sequenced the blood TCR repertoires of about 5 healthy adults. To increase sequencing depth and limit assay-specific biases, TCR repertoire library preparation and sequencing were carried out by different laboratories using diverse techniques. Per donor, leukapheresis produced somewhere between about 0.94 and 9 billion PBMCs.

The count of this clone is one. Its recognized antigen is unknown. Base quality data are lacking; no much larger clone is found one base away. CD8 naive samples were obtained by positive selection for CCR7 among CD45RO-negative cells, yielding a CD45RA+CCR7+ population from which TemRA cells were excluded. The donors were healthy, HIV-negative adults with no recently reported acute infections or vaccinations. Every donor was a Caucasian adult residing in Nashville, Tennessee, USA. Blood was collected by leukapheresis, and PBMCs were isolated by Ficoll-Histopaque density gradient centrifugation and then cryopreserved in liquid nitrogen vapor phase. Analytical flow cytometry was used to check the purity and quantity of every magnetically sorted T cell population. Each sorted fraction had its genomic DNA isolated and then quantified by UV absorbance on a Nanodrop 2000c. TCR CDR3 regions were amplified from genomic DNA by multiplex PCR using the deep immunoSEQ assay. For each cell subset, the extracted genomic DNA was distributed evenly across all wells of several immunoSEQ 96-well plates, and each plate served as one replicate. For sorted subsets, each replicate PCR was loaded with around 220 ng genomic DNA, equivalent to 25,000 to 35,000 T cell genomes. Purified libraries were measured with a Qubit 3.0 fluorometer, size-checked on a Bioanalyzer 2100, and measured again with the KAPA Library Quantification kit. Every immunoSEQ 96-well plate was sequenced on a dedicated single-read 150-cycle Illumina NextSeq 550 flow cell. On the authors' methods: Because the immunoSEQ output held only junctional sequences and lacked quality scores, the filtering could not match the filtering applied to full-length reads. To assign V/J genes and CDR3, sequences were annotated against IMGT germline references using PyIR, a Python wrapper for IgBLAST v1.9. Reads with weak V/J assignments (E-value above 1e-6), missing CDR3, stop codons, out-of-frame junctions, or ambiguous translated residues were removed. A V3J clonotype was defined by an identical inferred V gene, J gene, and CDR3 amino acid sequence. Percentage overlap between repertoires was computed as shared unique clonotypes divided by the size of the smaller repertoire. Three approaches were used to assess repertoire richness: RTK rarefaction, the Chao1 estimator, and Recon v2.1 estimates of unobserved clonotypes. For all TCRbeta clonotypes obtained by the gDNA method from several donors, generation probabilities were computed with OLGA. As stored in TCRdb, this immuneACCESS dataset retains in-frame rearrangements with V and J assigned. A fraction of the clones does not appear; measured against another copy, unresolved V genes explain less than half of the discrepancy, and the remainder lacks a known reason. From that table come the V and J calls and clone size; the DNA was used to work out D and trimming. The sample table shows about 2.2 million clones, and 85% to 95% are seen once. The ten biggest clones cover roughly 1.7% of the sample.

Points the paper makes about the study in general: When several donors were compared, the shared fraction of clonotypes was about 5% for naive CD4, approximately 3.5% for naive CD8, roughly 2.5% for memory CD4, and 0.4% for memory CD8. Pairwise subsampling indicated that sequencing depth was expected to affect the degree of clonotype sharing among donors. The small number of donors limited the genetic and exposure-history diversity represented. Even with the large sequencing depth, rarefaction of the sorted-subset datasets indicated that sequencing was incomplete. Estimated clonotype richness was generally larger for naive than for memory subsets. Compared with non-shared clonotypes, clonotypes shared by all four sorted-subset donors had higher generation probabilities. Sampling was restricted to blood, and TCR repertoires in tissue are likely to differ from TCR repertoires in blood.

From the cysteine up to the phenylalanine, the CDR3 has a length of 20 residues. Just CDR3 DNA is preserved here, 60 bases in frame from base 1. CDR1 and CDR2 are drawn from the germline V gene (reference sequence): LNHDA, SQIVND. V is shortened by 0 bases, J by 0 bases, and the region joining them spans 22 bases. The TCR originated in a man between 18 and 29 years old in good health. Some clones in this sample may be carry-over from other donors' samples. The V and J segments used are TRBV19 and TRBJ2-3; the D segment might be TRBD1 or TRBD2, since each matches 6 bases. The specimen sequenced was naive CD8+ T cells from PBMCs. The sample's cell subset or site label, in plain terms: CD45RA+CCR7+. The CDR3 region reads CASSIDGGSVTGTSTDTQYF. The nucleotide sequence reads as follows: TGTGCCAGTAGTATAGATGGGGGGAGCGTGACAGGCACTAGCACAGATACGCAGTATTTT.